Presented here are 9 T cell receptor beta chains from one specimen sequenced in a study of breast tumors, draining lymph nodes, adjacent tissues. A single record per CDR3 protein comes from TCRdb applying MiXCR to the multiplex PCR reads. The table has approximately 130,000 distinct CDR3 sequences, over 20% seen once. The lymph nodes were axillary draining lymph nodes from breast cancer patients. Input material: axillary lymph node tissue. These receptors originate from a female donor with breast cancer. Some clones in this sample may be carry-over from other donors' samples.

This clonotype has a count of ten or more. The gene calls are TRBV5-1 and TRBJ1-2, with 8 bases identical to TRBD1. V shed 4 bases, J shed 1 base, and the junction held 9 bases outside the gene matches. The germline CDR1 and CDR2 sequences are SGHRS and YFSETQ. CDR3 length: 16 residues. In DNA form, the CDR3 reads TGCGCCAGCAGCCCCCTCCCGGGACAGGTTAACTATGGCTACACCTTC. It encodes CASSPLPGQVNYGYTF. Together with reference TRBV5-1 and TRBJ1-2, the CDR3 gives the full variable domain: KAGVTQTPRYLIKTRGQQVTLSCSPISGHRSVSWYQQTPGQGLQFLFEYFSETQRNKGNFPGRFSGRQFSNSRSEMNVSTLELGDSALYLCASSPLPGQVNYGYTFGSGTRLTVV.

This clonotype was counted many times. The V and J genes are TRBV7-2 and TRBJ2-7; no firm D call. Germline loops: CDR1 SGHTA, CDR2 FQGNSA. CDR3 length equals 12 residues. The V end lost 5 bases, the J end lost 7 bases, and 12 bases lay between the germline ends. This chain's CDR3 is CASSHPKGEQYF. The DNA of the CDR3 is TGTGCCAGCAGCCACCCCAAAGGGGAGCAGTACTTC.

At least ten counts were recorded for this clonotype. The gene calls are TRBV30 and TRBJ1-6; tentatively, D is TRBD1 (6 bases). The CDR3 runs 13 residues. V lost 7 bases and J lost 10, with 17 bases in between. Germline CDR1 GTSNPN, CDR2 SVGIG (reference sequence). DNA of the CDR3: TGTGCCTACACCAACAGGGCTGGGTCACCCCTCCACTTT. Amino acid sequence: CAYTNRAGSPLHF.

V and J are TRBV19 and TRBJ1-2, with D tentatively TRBD1 (5 bases). Trimming shortened V by 7 bases and J by 8 bases, and 17 bases separated the two germline ends. This CDR3 region has 13 residues. The germline V gene encodes CDR1 LNHDA and CDR2 SQIVND (reference sequence). The CDR3 is CASKRPGGWGYTF. In DNA form, the CDR3 reads TGTGCCAGTAAGAGGCCCGGGGGTTGGGGCTACACCTTC.

This clonotype was picked up one time. The gene calls are TRBV7-9 and TRBJ2-3; a weak D match, TRBD1 (7 bases). V was cut by 2 bases and J by 6 bases, with 18 bases left in between. Germline lookup yields CDR1 SEHNR and CDR2 FQNEAQ (reference sequence). This CDR3 region has 16 residues. DNA of the CDR3: TGTGCCAGCAGCTTACAACCAGGGGGGTACGCGGATACGCAGTATTTT. Residues: CASSLQPGGYADTQYF.

This clonotype has a count of ten or more. This chain connects TRBV18 to TRBJ2-1; the D is unclear. The CDR3 is 14 amino acids. Trimming pared 3 bases from V and 2 bases from J, leaving 8 bases between. Germline assignment: CDR1 KGHSH and CDR2 LQKENI. As DNA, the CDR3 is TGTGCCAGCTCACCTGACTCGACCTACAATGAGCAGTTCTTC. Protein: CASSPDSTYNEQFF.

This clonotype occurred many times. V and J are TRBV20-1 and TRBJ1-6; weak D call: TRBD1 (5 bases). The CDR3 sequence is 14 residues long. With 0 bases removed from V and 10 bases from J, the gap between germline ends came to 13 bases. Looked up from germline, CDR1 is DFQATT and CDR2 is SNEGSKA (reference sequence). The CDR3 DNA reads as TGCAGTGCTAGAGATGAGGGGTATGGCTCACCCCTCCACTTT. It translates to CSARDEGYGSPLHF.

This clonotype was seen a handful of times. The rearrangement joins TRBV19 to TRBJ2-7; D is possibly TRBD1 (6 bases). Trimming took 4 bases from V and 3 from J, leaving 16 bases between them. The CDR3 length is 15 residues. In germline, CDR1 is LNHDA, CDR2 SQIVND (reference sequence). CDR3 sequence reads: CASSTRPDRFYEQYF. The CDR3 DNA sequence: TGTGCCAGTAGTACCCGACCCGACAGGTTCTACGAGCAGTACTTC.

This clonotype was observed a few times. Possible read error: a much larger clone is one base away. The gene calls are TRBV6-6 and TRBJ2-5; 7 bases fit TRBD1. Looked up from germline, CDR1 is MNHNY and CDR2 is SVGAGI (reference sequence). This CDR3 spans 14 amino acids. This CDR3 reads CASSYQGTEEAQYF. CDR3 sequence (DNA): TGTGCCAGCAGTTACCAAGGGACAGAAGAGGCCCAGTACTTC.